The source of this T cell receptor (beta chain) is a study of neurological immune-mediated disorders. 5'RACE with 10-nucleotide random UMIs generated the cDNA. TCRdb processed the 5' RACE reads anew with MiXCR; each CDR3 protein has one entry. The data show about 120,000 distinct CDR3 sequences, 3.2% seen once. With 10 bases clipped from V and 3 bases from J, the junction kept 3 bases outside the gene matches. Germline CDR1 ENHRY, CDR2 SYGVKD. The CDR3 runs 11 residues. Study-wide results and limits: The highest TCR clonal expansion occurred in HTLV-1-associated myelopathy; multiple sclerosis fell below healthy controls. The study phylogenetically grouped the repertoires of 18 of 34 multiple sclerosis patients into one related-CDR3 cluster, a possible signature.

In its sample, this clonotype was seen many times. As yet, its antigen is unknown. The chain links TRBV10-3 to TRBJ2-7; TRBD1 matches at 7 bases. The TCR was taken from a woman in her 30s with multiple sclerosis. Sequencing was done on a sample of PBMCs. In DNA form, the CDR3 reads TGTGCCACCGGGACAGACTACGAGCAGTACTTC. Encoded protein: CATGTDYEQYF.